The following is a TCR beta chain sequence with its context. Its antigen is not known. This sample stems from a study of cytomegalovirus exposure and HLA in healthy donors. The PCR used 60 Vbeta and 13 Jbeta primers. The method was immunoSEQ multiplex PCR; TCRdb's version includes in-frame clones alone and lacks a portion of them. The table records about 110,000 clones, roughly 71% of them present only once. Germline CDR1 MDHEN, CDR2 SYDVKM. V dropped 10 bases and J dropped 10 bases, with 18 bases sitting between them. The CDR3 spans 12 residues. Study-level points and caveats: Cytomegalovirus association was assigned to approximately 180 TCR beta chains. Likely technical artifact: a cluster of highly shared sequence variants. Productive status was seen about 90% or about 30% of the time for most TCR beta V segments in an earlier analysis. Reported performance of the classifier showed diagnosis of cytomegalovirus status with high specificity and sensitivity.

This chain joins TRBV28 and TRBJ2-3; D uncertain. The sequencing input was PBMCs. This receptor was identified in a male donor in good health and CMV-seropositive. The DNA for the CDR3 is TGTGCCATCTCACCGGCGACAAACGCGCAGTATTTT. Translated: CAISPATNAQYF.